One TCR beta chain is described in this entry. These data belong to a study of blood T cell repertoires in COVID-19. For the study at large: Sources were T cells, B-cell-depleted T cells, or PBMCs; the material itself was cDNA or gDNA.

The repertoire was sequenced with immunoSEQ multiplex PCR; TCRdb's copy has only in-frame clones and lacks some. The sample yields under 30,000 clones, approximately 94% seen once. Per the germline V gene, CDR1 is MDHEN and CDR2 is SYDVKM. The CDR3 is 14 amino acids. Trimming stripped 6 bases from V and 1 base from J, with 12 bases between. This sequence joins TRBV28 and TRBJ1-1; a weak D match, TRBD1 (5 bases). The sequencing sample was made of peripheral blood. The receptor was isolated from a woman in her forties or fifties with active COVID-19. CDR3 sequence reads: CASSRGGRNTEAFF. The CDR3 DNA follows: TGTGCCAGCAGCCGCGGGGGTAGGAACACTGAAGCTTTCTTT.